The 14 T cell receptor beta chains reported below all come from one sample, sequenced in a study of T cell repertoires in cytomegalovirus infection. TCRdb ran MiXCR on the reads and lists one entry per CDR3 protein. Altogether some 150,000 distinct CDR3 sequences are present, 20% to 25% being singletons, with the ten largest covering about a tenth. The specimen sequenced was PBMCs. These receptors came from a human donor in good health (CMV status not recorded). Some clones in this sample may be carry-over from other donors' samples.

This clonotype was recorded many times. This chain links TRBV12-3 or TRBV12-4 with TRBJ1-2, with 8 bases identical to TRBD1. The CDR3 totals 15 residues. V shed 6 bases and J 5 bases; nucleotides not matched to a gene: 11. The CDR3 DNA reads TGTGCCAGCAGCCATCCCCGGACAGGGAGGTATGGCTACACCTTC. It is translated as CASSHPRTGRYGYTF.

Concerning this clonotype itself: A much larger clone lies one base from this, so it may be a read error. The CDR3 loop reads CASIAVLWDTQYF. The CDR3 DNA is TGTGCCAGCATCGCCGTACTTTGGGATACGCAGTATTTT. The chain uses TRBV7-6 and TRBJ2-3, with D hard to call. Germline values: CDR1 SGHVS, CDR2 FNYEAQ. V lost 7 bases and J lost 6, with 14 bases in between. The CDR3 length is 13 residues.

This sequence joins TRBV12-3 or TRBV12-4 and TRBJ2-7, with a tentative D call TRBD1 (6 bases). V was trimmed by 3 bases and J by 2 bases, leaving 8 bases between them. The CDR3 is made up of 13 amino acids. CDR3 sequence (DNA): TGTGCCAGCAGTTTTTCAGGGGCCTACGAGCAGTACTTC. Translating gives CASSFSGAYEQYF.

This rearrangement joins TRBV10-3 to TRBJ2-3; the D is unclear. V was pared by 0 bases and J by 4 bases, with 5 bases between. This CDR3 has 13 residues. Germline loops: CDR1 ENHRY, CDR2 SYGVKD. DNA of the CDR3: TGTGCCATCAGTGAGTCCCTCTCAGATACGCAGTATTTT. Protein: CAISESLSDTQYF.

This clonotype was seen repeatedly, ten times or more. This CDR3 is CASSLERGPYNEQFF. CDR3 nucleotide sequence: TGTGCCAGCAGCTTAGAGCGGGGACCCTACAATGAGCAGTTCTTC. The chain links TRBV7-2 to TRBJ2-1, with TRBD2 matching over 7 bases. V shed 1 base, J shed 2 bases, and the junction held 2 bases outside the gene matches. The CDR3 length is 15 residues. Germline V gives CDR1 SGHTA, CDR2 FQGNSA.

This chain connects TRBV5-1 to TRBJ2-7, with 10 nucleotides matching TRBD2. The CDR3 spans 17 residues. After removal of 4 bases from V and 5 bases from J, the junction contained 15 bases not matched to a gene. Germline CDR1 is SGHRS and CDR2 is YFSETQ. Written as DNA, the CDR3 is TGCGCCAGCAGCCCGGGGTCAGGACTAGCGGTTCGGGACGAGCAGTACTTC. It encodes CASSPGSGLAVRDEQYF.

This clonotype came up a few times. The V gene is TRBV28, the J gene TRBJ2-5; 14 nucleotides align to TRBD2. The V gene end was trimmed by 4 bases and the J gene end by 5 bases; junction bases not matched to a gene: 6. CDR3 length equals 16 residues. The germline V gene encodes CDR1 MDHEN and CDR2 SYDVKM. CDR3 amino acids: CASSSQTSGRVETQYF. CDR3 coding DNA: TGTGCCAGCAGTTCCCAGACTAGCGGGAGGGTTGAGACCCAGTACTTC.

The chain employs TRBV27 and TRBJ1-2, with D possibly matching TRBD1 (5 bases). The CDR3 length is 15 residues. Germline V lookup: CDR1 MNHEY, CDR2 SMNVEV (reference sequence). Trimming stripped 5 bases from V and 5 bases from J, with 18 bases between. CDR3: CASSPWGGKEYGYTF. The CDR3 coding sequence is TGTGCCAGCAGTCCTTGGGGGGGGAAAGAGTATGGCTACACCTTC.

There are many counts of this clonotype. CDR3 DNA sequence: TGTGCCAGCAGCTTAGCCGGGACTAGCTCCTACAATGAGCAGTTCTTC. Amino acid sequence: CASSLAGTSSYNEQFF. This chain joins TRBV7-2 and TRBJ2-1, with 8 positions matching TRBD2. The CDR3 length is 16 residues. Trimming cost V 0 bases and J 0 bases; bases outside gene matches: 1. Germline V CDR1 and CDR2: SGHTA, FQGNSA.

V and J are TRBV15 and TRBJ2-2; TRBD2 agrees at 14 bases. This CDR3 has 19 residues. Germline-derived CDR1 and CDR2 are LNHNV and YYDKDF (reference sequence). V was pared by 2 bases and J by 9 bases, with 14 bases of the junction left unmatched. The CDR3 loop reads CATSRRLAGGPRLTWELFF. As DNA, the CDR3 is TGTGCCACCAGCAGACGACTAGCGGGAGGGCCCCGTCTTACCTGGGAGCTGTTTTTT. The whole variable domain, remainder taken from reference TRBV15 and TRBJ2-2, is DAMVIQNPRYQVTQFGKPVTLSCSQTLNHNVMYWYQQKSSQAPKLLFHYYDKDFNNEADTPDNFQSRRPNTSFCFLDIRSPGLGDTAMYLCATSRRLAGGPRLTWELFFGEGSRLTVL.

The chain carries TRBV25-1 and TRBJ1-5; D unresolved. V dropped 4 bases and J dropped 9 bases, with 7 bases sitting between them. This CDR3 spans 11 amino acids. Looked up from germline, CDR1 is MGHDK and CDR2 is SYGVNS. Here the CDR3 reads CASSGAGPQHF. The CDR3 bases are TGTGCCAGCAGTGGGGCGGGGCCCCAGCATTTT.

This clonotype occurred a few times. V and J are TRBV20-1 and TRBJ2-1; D is perhaps TRBD2 (5 bases). Trimming stripped 5 bases from V and 3 bases from J, with 14 bases between. Germline assignment: CDR1 DFQATT and CDR2 SNEGSKA (reference sequence). The CDR3 is 14 amino acids. CDR3 sequence: CSAGPRGGYNEQFF. DNA for the CDR3: TGCAGTGCTGGACCCCGCGGAGGCTACAATGAGCAGTTCTTC.

The genes are TRBV7-2 and TRBJ2-3; 8 bases line up with TRBD1. CDR3 length: 16 residues. Unmatched junction bases numbered 11, after V lost 4 bases and J lost 5 bases. Germline V gene data show CDR1 as SGHTA and CDR2 as FQGNSA. In DNA form, the CDR3 reads TGTGCCAGCAGCTCCCCAGACAGGGGAAGGGGAGATACGCAGTATTTT. This gives the protein CASSSPDRGRGDTQYF. The full variable domain, rest sourced from reference TRBV7-2 and TRBJ2-3, is GAGVSQSPSNKVTEKGKDVELRCDPISGHTALYWYRQSLGQGLEFLIYFQGNSAPDKSGLPSDRFSAERTGGSVSTLTIQRTQQEDSAVYLCASSSPDRGRGDTQYFGPGTRLTVL.

Many counts were recorded for this clonotype. The V and J genes are TRBV7-2 and TRBJ2-1; D is tentatively TRBD1 or TRBD2 (6 bases each). V lost 0 bases and J lost 7, with 16 bases in between. The CDR3 is 16 amino acids. The germline V gene has CDR1 SGHTA and CDR2 FQGNSA. CDR3 sequence reads: CASSLAAGGFRNEQFF. CDR3 DNA: TGTGCCAGCAGCTTAGCTGCCGGGGGCTTTAGGAATGAGCAGTTCTTC.